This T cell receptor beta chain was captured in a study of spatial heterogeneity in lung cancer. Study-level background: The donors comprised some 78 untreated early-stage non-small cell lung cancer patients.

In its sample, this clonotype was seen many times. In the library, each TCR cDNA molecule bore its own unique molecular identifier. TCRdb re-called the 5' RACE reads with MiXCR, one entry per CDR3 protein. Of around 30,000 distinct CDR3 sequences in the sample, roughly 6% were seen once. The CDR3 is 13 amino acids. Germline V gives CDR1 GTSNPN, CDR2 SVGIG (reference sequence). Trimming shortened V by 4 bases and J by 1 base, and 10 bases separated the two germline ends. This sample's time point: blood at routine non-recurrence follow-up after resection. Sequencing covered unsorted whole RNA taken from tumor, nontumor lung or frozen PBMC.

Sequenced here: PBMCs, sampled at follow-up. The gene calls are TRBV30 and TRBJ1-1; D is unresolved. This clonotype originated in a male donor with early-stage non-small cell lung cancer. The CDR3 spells CAWTRGSNTEAFF. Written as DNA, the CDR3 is TGTGCCTGGACGCGGGGTTCGAACACTGAAGCTTTCTTT.